The T cell receptor beta chain under discussion was sequenced for a study of blood T cells in healthy people across ages. Study-level results: The study could not conclusively compare naive and antigen-experienced cells, given its unsorted PBMCs.

With regard to this clonotype: The antigen remains unidentified.

The CDR3 contains 14 residues. V dropped 6 bases and J dropped 4; count of bases not matched to a gene: 6. The authors ran a second PCR of about 6 to 12 cycles using a sample-barcoded 5' primer and a J-beta primer mix. TCRdb itself ran the 5' RACE reads through MiXCR, one entry per CDR3 protein. Among around 800,000 distinct CDR3 sequences listed, 62% were seen once. This chain joins TRBV12-3 or TRBV12-4 and TRBJ2-3, with 8 bases identical to TRBD2. Sample: blood. This TCR came from a young man in good health. The CDR3 region is CASRFRLASDTQYF. In nucleotides, the CDR3 is TGTGCCAGCAGATTTAGACTAGCGTCAGATACGCAGTATTTT.